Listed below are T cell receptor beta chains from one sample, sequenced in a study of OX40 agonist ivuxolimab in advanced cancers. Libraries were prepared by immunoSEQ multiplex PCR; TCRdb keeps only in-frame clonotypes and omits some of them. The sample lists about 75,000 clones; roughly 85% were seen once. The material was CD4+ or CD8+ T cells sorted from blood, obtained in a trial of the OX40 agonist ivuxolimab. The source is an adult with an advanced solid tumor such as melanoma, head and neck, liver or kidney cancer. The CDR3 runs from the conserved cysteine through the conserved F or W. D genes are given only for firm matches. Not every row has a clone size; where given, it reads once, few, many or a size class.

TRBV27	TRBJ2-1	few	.	CASSPSGGNEQFF	TGTGCCAGCAGTCCCTCCGGAGGCAATGAGCAGTTCTTC
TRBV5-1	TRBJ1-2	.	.	CASAKQGPAYGYTF	TGCGCCAGCGCCAAACAGGGCCCTGCCTATGGCTACACCTTC
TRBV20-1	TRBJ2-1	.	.	CSARGDNEQFF	TGCAGTGCTAGAGGGGACAATGAGCAGTTCTTC
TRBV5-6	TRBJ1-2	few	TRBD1	CASSLSPWDSGKGYTF	TGTGCCAGCAGCTTGTCCCCCTGGGACAGTGGAAAAGGCTACACCTTC
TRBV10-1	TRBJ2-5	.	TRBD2	CATALGLAGPETQYF	TGCGCCACCGCACTAGGACTAGCGGGGCCAGAGACCCAGTACTTC
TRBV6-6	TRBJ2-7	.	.	CASSYPLRGYEQYF	TGTGCCAGCAGTTACCCCTTAAGGGGTTACGAGCAGTACTTC
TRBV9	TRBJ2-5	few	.	CASSVRDPVGGETQYF	TGTGCCAGCAGCGTACGTGACCCGGTTGGGGGAGAGACCCAGTACTTC
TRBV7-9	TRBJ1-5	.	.	CASSLANHQPQHF	TGTGCCAGCAGCTTAGCGAATCATCAGCCCCAGCATTTT
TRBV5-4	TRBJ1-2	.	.	CASSLGASDSLRRGYTF	TGTGCCAGCAGCTTGGGGGCGTCGGACAGCCTCAGGCGGGGCTACACCTTC
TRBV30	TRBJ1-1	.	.	CAWSGGRTNTEAFF	TGTGCCTGGAGTGGGGGGAGAACGAACACTGAAGCTTTCTTT
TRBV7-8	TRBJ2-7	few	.	CASSLQAVLYEQYF	TGTGCCAGCAGCCTTCAAGCCGTTCTCTACGAGCAGTACTTC
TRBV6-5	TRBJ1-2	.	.	CASSPGGTQYGYTF	TGTGCCAGCAGCCCGGGGGGCACCCAGTATGGCTACACCTTC
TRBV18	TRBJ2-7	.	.	CASSPDHEQYF	TGTGCCAGCTCACCAGACCACGAGCAGTACTTC
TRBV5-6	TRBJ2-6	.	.	CASTPRSGANVLTF	TGTGCCAGCACCCCGAGGTCTGGGGCCAACGTCCTGACTTTC
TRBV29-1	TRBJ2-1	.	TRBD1	CSVEEDRRRYEQFF	TGCAGCGTTGAAGAGGACAGGAGGCGTTATGAGCAGTTCTTC
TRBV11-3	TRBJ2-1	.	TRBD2	CASSSNRGGNEQFF	TGTGCCAGCAGCTCAAACCGGGGGGGCAATGAGCAGTTCTTC
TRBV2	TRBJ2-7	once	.	CASRAEQGRGEQYF	TGTGCCAGCAGGGCAGAACAGGGTCGGGGCGAGCAGTACTTC
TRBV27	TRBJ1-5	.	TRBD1	CASSPGGGQGAFSNQPQHF	TGTGCCAGCAGTCCCGGAGGCGGACAGGGGGCTTTTAGCAATCAGCCCCAGCATTTT
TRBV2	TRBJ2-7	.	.	CASSDIEGLSSYEQYF	TGTGCCAGCAGTGATATCGAGGGCCTGAGCTCCTACGAGCAGTACTTC
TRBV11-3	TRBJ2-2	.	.	CASSLGLRDPNTGELFF	TGTGCCAGCAGCTTAGGATTGAGGGACCCGAACACCGGGGAGCTGTTTTTT
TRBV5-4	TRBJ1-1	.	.	CASSGVWGGNTEAFF	TGTGCCAGCAGCGGCGTATGGGGAGGCAACACTGAAGCTTTCTTT
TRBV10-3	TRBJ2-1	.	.	CAIKQGEAEQFF	TGTGCCATCAAGCAGGGGGAGGCTGAGCAGTTCTTC
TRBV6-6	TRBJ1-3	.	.	CASSRARETGNTIYF	TGTGCCAGCAGCCGGGCGCGGGAAACTGGAAACACCATATATTTT
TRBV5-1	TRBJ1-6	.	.	CASSVTGTTYNSPLHF	TGCGCCAGCAGCGTTACCGGGACCACCTATAATTCACCCCTCCACTTT
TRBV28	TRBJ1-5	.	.	CASFSRTVNQPQHF	TGTGCCAGTTTCTCCAGGACAGTCAATCAGCCCCAGCATTTT
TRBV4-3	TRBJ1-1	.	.	CASSQLSGPLNTEAFF	TGCGCCAGCAGCCAACTCTCAGGGCCCCTGAACACTGAAGCTTTCTTT
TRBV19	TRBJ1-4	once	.	CASSPTSFANEKLFF	TGTGCCAGTAGCCCGACCTCCTTTGCTAATGAAAAACTGTTTTTT
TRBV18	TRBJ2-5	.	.	CASSRGAEETQYF	TGTGCCAGCTCTCGGGGAGCTGAAGAGACCCAGTACTTC
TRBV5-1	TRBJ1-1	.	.	CASSLEIWTAEAFF	TGCGCCAGCAGCTTGGAAATTTGGACAGCTGAAGCTTTCTTT
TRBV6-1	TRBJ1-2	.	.	CASSEPGPPRGYTF	TGTGCCAGCAGTGAACCCGGACCGCCCCGGGGCTACACCTTC
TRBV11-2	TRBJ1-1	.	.	CASSSLTGEYTEAFF	TGTGCCAGCAGCTCCCTTACAGGAGAATACACTGAAGCTTTCTTT
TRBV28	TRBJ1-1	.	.	CASRFVGVAEAFF	TGTGCCAGCCGGTTTGTTGGGGTTGCTGAAGCTTTCTTT
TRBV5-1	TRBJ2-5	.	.	CASSLGGVKTQYF	TGCGCCAGCAGCTTGGGAGGGGTGAAGACCCAGTACTTC
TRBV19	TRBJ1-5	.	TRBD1	CASSIGIDRGLNQPQHF	TGTGCCAGTAGTATTGGGATCGACAGGGGGTTGAATCAGCCCCAGCATTTT
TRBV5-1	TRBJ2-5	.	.	CASSLGGRPETQYF	TGCGCCAGCAGCTTGGGGGGGCGCCCGGAGACCCAGTACTTC
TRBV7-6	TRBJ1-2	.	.	CASSSQSQGRTFGGYTF	TGTGCCAGCAGCTCTCAAAGCCAGGGGCGAACTTTTGGAGGCTACACCTTC
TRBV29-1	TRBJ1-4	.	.	CSVEWLREEKLFF	TGCAGCGTTGAATGGCTCAGGGAAGAAAAACTGTTTTTT
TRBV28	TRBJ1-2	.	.	CASSLAVNYGYTF	TGTGCCAGCAGTTTAGCGGTTAACTATGGCTACACCTTC
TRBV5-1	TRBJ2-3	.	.	CASSLDRASTDTQYF	TGCGCCAGCAGCTTGGACAGGGCTAGCACAGATACGCAGTATTTT
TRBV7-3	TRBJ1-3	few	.	CASSPDSQTGNTIYF	TGTGCCAGCAGCCCCGACAGTCAGACTGGAAACACCATATATTTT
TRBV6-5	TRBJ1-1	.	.	CASGRVKDVNTEAFF	TGTGCCAGCGGGAGGGTGAAGGACGTAAACACTGAAGCTTTCTTT
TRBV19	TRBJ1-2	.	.	CASSIQLNYGYTF	TGTGCCAGTAGTATACAACTTAACTATGGCTACACCTTC
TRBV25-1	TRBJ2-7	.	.	CASSEAGRYEQYF	TGTGCCAGCAGTGAAGCGGGCCGCTACGAGCAGTACTTC
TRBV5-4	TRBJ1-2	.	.	CASSLEVGEGYGYTF	TGTGCCAGCAGCTTGGAAGTAGGGGAGGGCTATGGCTACACCTTC
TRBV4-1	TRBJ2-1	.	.	CASSQEEGGPYNEQFF	TGCGCCAGCAGCCAAGAAGAAGGGGGGCCCTACAATGAGCAGTTCTTC
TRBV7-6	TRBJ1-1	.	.	CASSLRNRPGEAFF	TGTGCCAGCAGCTTACGGAACAGGCCGGGGGAAGCTTTCTTT
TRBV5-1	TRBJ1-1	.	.	CASSFGRSNTEAFF	TGCGCCAGCAGCTTCGGGCGGTCGAACACTGAAGCTTTCTTT
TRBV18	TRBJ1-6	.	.	CASSPFHGSSYNSPLHF	TGTGCCAGCTCACCTTTTCATGGGAGCTCCTATAATTCACCCCTCCACTTT
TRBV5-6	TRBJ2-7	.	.	CASSLGSRGYEQYF	TGTGCCAGCAGCTTAGGATCCAGGGGATACGAGCAGTACTTC
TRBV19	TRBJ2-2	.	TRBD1	CASSIGQGTAGELFF	TGTGCCAGTAGTATTGGACAGGGAACAGCCGGGGAGCTGTTTTTT
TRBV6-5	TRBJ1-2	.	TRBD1	CASSFRTGGVYGYTF	TGTGCCAGCAGTTTCCGGACAGGGGGCGTCTATGGCTACACCTTC
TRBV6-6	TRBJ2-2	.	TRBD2	CASSLAVGLFF	TGTGCCAGCAGCCTAGCGGTCGGGCTGTTTTTT
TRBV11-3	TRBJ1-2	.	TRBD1	CASSPETGTGYTF	TGTGCCAGCAGCCCCGAGACAGGGACTGGCTACACCTTC
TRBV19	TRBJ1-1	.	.	CASSVDGGMNTEAFF	TGTGCCAGTAGTGTCGACGGGGGTATGAACACTGAAGCTTTCTTT